One and the same sample provided the 27 T cell receptor beta chains below, sequenced in a study of T-cell reconstitution after alpha-beta-depleted transplantation in children. The authors prepared the TCRbeta library with unique molecular identifiers. TCRdb re-called the PCR reads through MiXCR, storing one row per CDR3 protein. The table shows some 500,000 distinct CDR3 sequences, with about 16% occurring only once. The sequencing used PBMCs from the stem cell graft donor, collected from the stem cell graft. The receptors were gathered from a human donor who donated a stem cell graft to a child with acute lymphoblastic leukemia.

This clonotype was seen more than once but under ten times. The chain couples TRBV5-1 to TRBJ1-1; 7 positions agree with TRBD1. Germline V gene sequence: CDR1 SGHRS, CDR2 YFSETQ. The CDR3 covers 13 residues. Trimming at V came to 7 bases and at J to 9 bases, leaving 12 bases not matched to a gene. The CDR3 loop reads CASGWGPGQKAFF. The CDR3 DNA follows: TGCGCCAGCGGCTGGGGGCCGGGACAGAAAGCTTTCTTT.

This clonotype was observed a few times. V is TRBV11-2 and J is TRBJ2-3; D ambiguous. V lost 5 bases and J 0 bases, leaving 21 bases between the germline ends. There are 18 residues in the CDR3. From germline, CDR1 is SGHAT and CDR2 FQNNGV. The CDR3 sequence: CASSPLGVVNLSTDTQYF. The DNA for the CDR3 is TGTGCCAGCAGCCCTCTTGGCGTTGTCAATCTAAGCACAGATACGCAGTATTTT.

This clonotype was counted only a few times. The rearrangement uses TRBV4-1 and TRBJ2-1, with a possible D match to TRBD2 (6 bases). The V end lost 11 bases, the J end lost 6 bases, and 17 bases lay between the germline ends. CDR1 MGHRA and CDR2 YSYEKL come from the germline V gene. The length of the CDR3 is 13 residues. This CDR3 reads CASRGAGSNEQFF. The CDR3 region has the DNA TGCGCCTCCCGGGGTGCGGGGTCCAATGAGCAGTTCTTC.

This clonotype was counted many times. The chain uses TRBV20-1 and TRBJ2-5, with no clear D. CDR3 length equals 14 residues. CDR1 is DFQATT and CDR2 is SNEGSKA in the germline V gene (reference sequence). V lost 0 bases and J lost 3, with 11 bases in between. The CDR3 nucleotides read TGCAGTGCTAGAGATCTGATTCTAAAAGAGACCCAGTACTTC. This sequence encodes CSARDLILKETQYF.

This clonotype turned up a few times. This chain links TRBV9 with TRBJ2-2; 7 bases match TRBD2. The V and J ends lost 0 bases and 4 bases, in that order; junction bases with no gene match: 12. Germline V lookup: CDR1 SGDLS, CDR2 YYNGEE. The CDR3 runs to 18 residues. The CDR3 protein is CASSVEVGREQRTGELFF. The CDR3 coding sequence is TGTGCCAGCAGCGTAGAAGTGGGGCGGGAGCAGCGCACCGGGGAGCTGTTTTTT.

This clonotype was observed a handful of times. The rearrangement links TRBV5-1 to TRBJ2-6, with D perhaps TRBD1 (5 bases). The CDR3 is 13 amino acids. The V gene lost 2 bases and the J gene lost 12 bases, with 12 bases spanning the gap. The germline V gene has CDR1 SGHRS and CDR2 YFSETQ. CDR3 region: CASSLRVQGVLTF. The CDR3 DNA is TGCGCCAGCAGCTTACGGGTTCAGGGCGTCCTGACTTTC. The full variable domain, completed using reference TRBV5-1 and TRBJ2-6, is KAGVTQTPRYLIKTRGQQVTLSCSPISGHRSVSWYQQTPGQGLQFLFEYFSETQRNKGNFPGRFSGRQFSNSRSEMNVSTLELGDSALYLCASSLRVQGVLTFGAGSRLTVL.

V usage is TRBV7-2 and J usage is TRBJ1-2; possibly TRBD1 for D (5 bases). V was pared by 5 bases and J by 7 bases, with 14 bases between. The CDR3 is 13 amino acids. Germline assignment: CDR1 SGHTA and CDR2 FQGNSA. CDR3 sequence (DNA): TGTGCCAGCAGCCCGTCAGGGCCTATTGGCTACACCTTC. Residues: CASSPSGPIGYTF.

In this sample, this clonotype turned up a few times. The chain uses TRBV5-1 and TRBJ2-1; unclear D gene. The germline V and J ends were trimmed by 4 bases and 5 bases, with 10 bases remaining between them. Germline loops: CDR1 SGHRS, CDR2 YFSETQ. The CDR3 consists of 13 residues. CDR3 protein: CASSLRSNNEQFF. The CDR3 nucleotides read TGCGCCAGCAGCCTGCGATCCAACAATGAGCAGTTCTTC.

This clonotype was counted a few times. The V gene is TRBV10-3, the J gene TRBJ1-5; D perhaps matches TRBD1 (6 bases). Trimming removed 5 bases at V and 5 bases at J, with 13 bases between. The CDR3 is 14 amino acids. Per germline, CDR1 ENHRY and CDR2 SYGVKD. The CDR3: CAISSGTTYQPQHF. In nucleotides, the CDR3 is TGTGCCATCAGTTCCGGGACAACTTATCAGCCCCAGCATTTT.

The chain combines TRBV7-9 with TRBJ1-1, with a tentative D call TRBD1 (6 bases). This CDR3 contains 16 residues. Germline loops: CDR1 SEHNR, CDR2 FQNEAQ (reference sequence). Trimming stripped 1 base from V and 10 bases from J, with 22 bases between. The CDR3 reads CASSLVGGAGVGGAFF. In nucleotides, the CDR3 is TGTGCCAGCAGCTTAGTGGGCGGAGCAGGGGTCGGCGGAGCTTTCTTT.

This clonotype was seen only a few times. The chain combines TRBV7-9 with TRBJ2-5, with D unresolved. CDR1 is SEHNR, CDR2 FQNEAQ, per germline (reference sequence). CDR3 size: 12 residues. Trimming left V 1 base short and J 5 bases short, with 5 bases between. The CDR3 loop is CASSLEFETQYF. The CDR3 DNA follows: TGTGCCAGCAGCTTAGAATTCGAGACCCAGTACTTC.

V gene TRBV5-1 combines with J gene TRBJ2-7, with 10 bases that match TRBD1. The CDR3 is 15 amino acids. After removal of 4 bases from V and 2 bases from J, the junction contained 6 bases not matched to a gene. The germline V gene has CDR1 SGHRS and CDR2 YFSETQ. CDR3 sequence (DNA): TGCGCCAGCAGCGGGGGACAGGGGTCCCCCTACGAGCAGTACTTC. Protein product: CASSGGQGSPYEQYF. Drawing the rest from reference TRBV5-1 and TRBJ2-7, the complete variable domain is KAGVTQTPRYLIKTRGQQVTLSCSPISGHRSVSWYQQTPGQGLQFLFEYFSETQRNKGNFPGRFSGRQFSNSRSEMNVSTLELGDSALYLCASSGGQGSPYEQYFGPGTRLTVT.

This clonotype was seen only a few times. The chain joins TRBV24-1 to TRBJ2-7; maybe TRBD1 (6 bases). Germline CDR1 reads KGHDR; CDR2 reads SFDVKD. V was cut by 5 bases and J by 2 bases, with 12 bases left in between. This CDR3 contains 14 residues. CDR3 nucleotides: TGTGCCACCAGTGTAGGGGGAGCCACCTACGAGCAGTACTTC. Translated: CATSVGGATYEQYF.

Points on this clonotype: A read error is likely, as this CDR3 ends without the conserved phenylalanine or tryptophan. This sequence joins TRBV5-1 and TRBJ2-3; TRBD2 aligns across 9 bases. V trimming: 2 bases; J trimming: 0 bases; junction bases outside the gene matches: 4. Germline assignment: CDR1 SGHRS and CDR2 YFSETQ. This CDR3 comprises 16 residues. The CDR3 reads CASSFTSGSSTDTQYL. The CDR3 nucleotides are TGCGCCAGCAGCTTTACTAGCGGGTCTAGCACAGATACGCAGTATCTT.

This clonotype was detected only a few times. The chain carries TRBV20-1 and TRBJ2-2; 10 bases are a match to TRBD2. V was clipped by 3 bases and J by 3 bases; unmatched bases: 4. Germline V gene lookup returns CDR1 DFQATT and CDR2 SNEGSKA (reference sequence). The CDR3 consists of 15 residues. The CDR3 nucleotides are TGCAGTGCTAGGGACCTAGCGGGAGACACCGGGGAGCTGTTTTTT. Translating it yields CSARDLAGDTGELFF.

This clonotype was observed a handful of times. The J gene is TRBJ2-5, the V gene TRBV3-1; 9 bases fit TRBD2. The J segment lost 5 bases and the V segment lost 2 bases, leaving 3 bases of the junction unmatched. Germline CDR1 LGHDT, CDR2 YNNKEL (reference sequence). The length of the CDR3 is 14 residues. The CDR3 sequence: CASSQRREGETQYF. The DNA of the CDR3 is TGTGCCAGCAGCCAAAGGCGGGAGGGTGAGACCCAGTACTTC.

This clonotype turned up a few times. This chain joins TRBV12-3 or TRBV12-4 and TRBJ1-3, with D unclear. The CDR3 runs to 15 residues. Trimming removed 3 bases at V and 6 bases at J, with 15 bases between. Here the CDR3 reads CASSFGPLRKNTIYF. The CDR3 region has the DNA TGTGCCAGCAGTTTCGGACCCCTTAGGAAAAACACCATATATTTT.

J is TRBJ2-7 and V is TRBV10-3; D is unclear. CDR3 length: 13 residues. Germline V gene sequence: CDR1 ENHRY, CDR2 SYGVKD. Deletions cut 8 bases from V and 1 base from J, with 12 bases between. This CDR3 is CAIGNEASYEQYF. CDR3 in DNA: TGTGCCATCGGGAACGAGGCATCCTACGAGCAGTACTTC.

The CDR3 sequence: CASNLAGGGSYEQYF. In DNA, the CDR3 is TGCGCCAGCAACTTAGCAGGGGGCGGGTCCTACGAGCAGTACTTC. The chain joins TRBV5-1 to TRBJ2-7; 8 bases map to TRBD1. Losses at the gene ends were 6 bases for V and 1 base for J; bases not matched to a gene: 9. Germline CDR1 reads SGHRS; CDR2 reads YFSETQ. CDR3 length: 15 residues.

V and J are TRBV5-1 and TRBJ2-3; 8 bases align to TRBD2. V lost 4 bases and J lost 1; bases outside the gene matches: 5. This CDR3 region has 15 residues. The V gene's germline CDR1 is SGHRS and CDR2 YFSETQ. The CDR3 bases are TGCGCCAGCAGCCAAGCAGCGGGAGGCACAGATACGCAGTATTTT. Encoded protein: CASSQAAGGTDTQYF.

The chain joins TRBV29-1 to TRBJ1-1; D possibly corresponds to TRBD1 (6 bases). The V and J ends lost 5 bases and 1 base respectively, with 11 bases between them. CDR1 is SQVTM and CDR2 is ANQGSEA in the germline V gene. The CDR3 consists of 13 residues. CDR3 in amino acids: CSVLGRGNTEAFF. CDR3 nucleotides: TGCAGCGTTCTCGGCAGGGGGAACACTGAAGCTTTCTTT.

This clonotype was found a few times. The chain is built from TRBV27 and TRBJ2-1, with 7 bases matching TRBD1. Germline-derived CDR1 and CDR2 are MNHEY and SMNVEV (reference sequence). This CDR3 has 14 amino acids. The ends lost 0 bases at V and 6 bases at J; junction bases unmatched: 2. The DNA of the CDR3 is TGTGCCAGCAGTTTATCGGGACAGATCAATGAGCAGTTCTTC. Protein: CASSLSGQINEQFF.

J is TRBJ2-7 and V is TRBV11-2; either TRBD1 or TRBD2 may supply D (6 bases each). Germline CDR1 and CDR2: SGHAT and FQNNGV. The CDR3 is made up of 14 amino acids. V lost 1 base and J 5 bases, leaving 12 bases between the germline ends. The CDR3 region has the DNA TGTGCCAGCAGCTTAGTACGGGGGCGAAACGAGCAGTACTTC. Translation: CASSLVRGRNEQYF.

The table lists this clonotype with a few counts. This chain links TRBV11-2 with TRBJ2-7; no definite D call. The germline V gene has CDR1 SGHAT and CDR2 FQNNGV. Deletions cut 5 bases from V and 12 bases from J, with 17 bases between. The CDR3 extends over 12 amino acids. CDR3 amino acids: CASSPPIWFWYF. CDR3 DNA: TGTGCCAGCAGCCCCCCCATATGGTTTTGGTACTTC.

Only a few counts were recorded for this clonotype. This chain joins TRBV15 and TRBJ2-5; unclear D gene. V was cut by 3 bases and J by 3 bases, with 14 bases left in between. The germline V gene encodes CDR1 LNHNV and CDR2 YYDKDF (reference sequence). There are 15 residues in the CDR3. CDR3 nucleotide sequence: TGTGCCACCAGCAGCCCTGGAGAAGTTAAAGAGACCCAGTACTTC. Translation: CATSSPGEVKETQYF.

This chain uses TRBV9 with TRBJ1-4; TRBD1 is a possible D gene (6 bases). V gave up 0 bases and J gave up 2 bases, with 17 bases separating them. The CDR3 runs to 18 residues. The germline V gene has CDR1 SGDLS and CDR2 YYNGEE. CDR3 nucleotide sequence: TGTGCCAGCAGCGTAGGCAAGACAGGAACAGCGACTAATGAAAAACTGTTTTTT. Translated, it gives CASSVGKTGTATNEKLFF.

This clonotype was recorded once. The chain employs TRBV20-1 and TRBJ2-2; TRBD2 aligns across 10 bases. The germline CDR1 and CDR2 sequences are DFQATT and SNEGSKA (reference sequence). This CDR3 contains 16 residues. With V trimmed by 6 bases and J by 7 bases, 14 bases remained unmatched. The CDR3 sequence: CSALYIAGGPGGELFF. The CDR3 region has the DNA TGCAGTGCCTTATACATAGCGGGAGGCCCCGGCGGGGAGCTGTTTTTT.